This TCR beta chain comes out of a study of blood T cell repertoires in COVID-19. Study overall: PBMCs, B-cell-depleted T cells, or T cells provided the cDNA or gDNA that made up the material.

The method was immunoSEQ multiplex PCR; TCRdb's version includes in-frame clones alone and lacks a portion of them. The table lists over 200,000 clones, more than 85% of them singletons, with 0.82% in the top ten. This TCR was sampled from a man between 60 and 70 years old with COVID-19, enrolled during active disease. The sequenced sample consisted of peripheral blood.

DNA for the CDR3: TGTGCCAGCAGCTTATGGTCAGGGTATGAACAGCCCCAGCATTTT. As protein: CASSLWSGYEQPQHF. The chain joins TRBV7-9 to TRBJ1-5; possibly TRBD1 for D (5 bases). Trimming removed 2 bases from V and 7 bases from J, with 15 bases in between. The CDR3 is 15 residues long. Germline V gene data show CDR1 as SEHNR and CDR2 as FQNEAQ (reference sequence).